These T cell receptor beta chains were read from a single sample in a study of blood T cells in healthy people across ages. TCRdb re-derived calls from the 5' RACE reads in MiXCR, one entry per CDR3 protein. The sample comprises about a million distinct CDR3 sequences, 35% to 45% of which are singletons, and roughly 14% rests with the top ten. Sequenced sample: blood. Receptors originate from a young man in good health. CDR3s include the opening cysteine and the closing phenylalanine or tryptophan. Each record gives: D gene, clone size, V gene, J gene, CDR3 DNA, CDR3 protein. D genes are given only for firm matches. Some rows have no size entry. The others give once, few or many, or a class for an expanded clone.

NA	NA	TRBV7-6	TRBJ2-7	TGTGCCAGCAGCTTAGCGTCAAAACGAGGATACGAGCAGTACTTC	CASSLASKRGYEQYF
NA	few	TRBV4-3	TRBJ2-5	TGCGCCAGCAGCCAAGATCTAGCTTTTCAAGAGACCCAGTACTTC	CASSQDLAFQETQYF
TRBD1	few	TRBV12-3/TRBV12-4	TRBJ1-2	TGTGCCAGCAGTGGGACAGGGACCTTGCCTGGCTACACCTTC	CASSGTGTLPGYTF
NA	NA	TRBV3-1	TRBJ2-1	TGTGCCAGCAACCAAGGCGGGCAGACCTACAATGAGCAGTTCTTC	CASNQGGQTYNEQFF
TRBD1	NA	TRBV11-2	TRBJ2-2	TGTGCCAGCAGCTTAGTTACAGGGGCGGCGAACACCGGGGAGCTGTTTTTT	CASSLVTGAANTGELFF
NA	few	TRBV4-3	TRBJ1-4	TGCGCCAGCAGCCAAGTAGGTCAGGGTGGAAATGAAAAACTGTTTTTT	CASSQVGQGGNEKLFF
NA	once	TRBV7-9	TRBJ1-4	TGTGCCAGCAGCTCTTCCCGGAGGGGACTGGATAATGAAGAACTGTTTTTT	CASSSSRRGLDNEELFF
NA	NA	TRBV30	TRBJ1-5	TGTGCCTGGAGCGCCGACAGAAATCAGCCCCAGCATTTT	CAWSADRNQPQHF
NA	few	TRBV5-1	TRBJ1-2	TGCGCCAGCAGCTTGGTGGCAGGGTATGACTACACCTTC	CASSLVAGYDYTF
NA	many	TRBV27	TRBJ2-7	TGTGCCAGCAGGGCGGTCTCCTACGAGCAGTACTTC	CASRAVSYEQYF
NA	NA	TRBV27	TRBJ1-2	TGTGCCAGCAGTTTATCGACACAACCCTATGGCTACACCTTC	CASSLSTQPYGYTF
NA	NA	TRBV27	TRBJ2-5	TGTGTCAGCAGTGGATTATGGCAAGAGACCCAGTACTTC	CVSSGLWQETQYF
NA	NA	TRBV25-1	TRBJ1-1	TGTGCCAGCTCTCTTAGAGGAGGGGCTGAAGCTTTCTTT	CASSLRGGAEAFF
TRBD1	NA	TRBV20-1	TRBJ1-4	TGCAGTGCTAATGGACAGGTTGGAAAACTGTTTTTT	CSANGQVGKLFF
NA	NA	TRBV5-1	TRBJ1-1	TGCGCCAGCAGCTTTATTCCGGGGAATCTTAACACTGAAGCTTTCTTT	CASSFIPGNLNTEAFF
NA	few	TRBV12-3/TRBV12-4	TRBJ2-3	TGTGCCAGCAGAAGGGGACTGAGCACAGATACGCAGTATTTT	CASRRGLSTDTQYF
TRBD1	NA	TRBV7-9	TRBJ1-5	TGTGCCAGCAGCCCGGGACAGGGAAAGGTTAAGCCCCAGCATTTT	CASSPGQGKVKPQHF
NA	many	TRBV2	TRBJ1-1	TGTGCCAGCAGCTATACAGGGACCACTGAAGCTTTCTTT	CASSYTGTTEAFF
NA	NA	TRBV2	TRBJ1-1	TGTGCCAGCAAACAGTGGGAGCTTGAAGCTTTCTTT	CASKQWELEAFF
NA	NA	TRBV3-1	TRBJ1-1	TGTGCCAGCAGCCCTTTAGCCGGGTCCTCAAACACTGAAGCTTTCTTT	CASSPLAGSSNTEAFF
NA	NA	TRBV9	TRBJ2-3	TGTGCCAGCAGCGTAGACAGGGTCGCAGATACGCAGTATTTT	CASSVDRVADTQYF
NA	NA	TRBV20-1	TRBJ1-6	TGCAGTGCTAGAGATTCGGAGGCCAGCTCACCCCTCCACTTT	CSARDSEASSPLHF
NA	NA	TRBV4-3	TRBJ1-4	TGCGCCAGCAGCCAGGGGACGGACCGAATAATTAATGAAAAACTGTTTTTT	CASSQGTDRIINEKLFF
TRBD2	NA	TRBV20-1	TRBJ2-1	TGCAGTGCTATGCGGGGGGTTGAGCAGTTCTTC	CSAMRGVEQFF
NA	NA	TRBV7-9	TRBJ2-3	TGTGCCAGCAGCTTAGGCCAGCGGTCAGCAGATACGCAGTATTTT	CASSLGQRSADTQYF
NA	many	TRBV7-9	TRBJ2-1	TGTGCCAGCAGCTTCGGGCCCGGCAATGAGCAGTTCTTC	CASSFGPGNEQFF
NA	NA	TRBV4-3	TRBJ2-3	TGCGCCAGCAGCCAAGTGGAAGGCGGCACAGATACGCAGTATTTT	CASSQVEGGTDTQYF
NA	NA	TRBV4-1	TRBJ1-1	TGCGCCAGCAGCCTATCGCAGGGGACGACTGAAGCTTTCTTT	CASSLSQGTTEAFF
TRBD1	NA	TRBV27	TRBJ2-7	TGTGCCAGCAGTTTTCGACAGGGAAGTTCCGAGCAGTACTTC	CASSFRQGSSEQYF
TRBD1	few	TRBV14	TRBJ1-2	TGTGCCAGCAGCTTACGAATCCAGGGGGATGGCTACACCTTC	CASSLRIQGDGYTF
NA	NA	TRBV7-2	TRBJ2-7	TGTGCCAGCAGCTTAATCCTGGACCCGCGGTACGAGCAGTACTTC	CASSLILDPRYEQYF
TRBD1	few	TRBV25-1	TRBJ1-1	TGTGCCAGCAGCCTACCGGGACAGATGAACACTGAAGCTTTCTTT	CASSLPGQMNTEAFF
NA	NA	TRBV6-2/TRBV6-3	TRBJ2-1	TGTGCCAGCAGTAGACTCCAGGGGTCCTCCTACAATGAGCAGTTCTTC	CASSRLQGSSYNEQFF
NA	many	TRBV7-3	TRBJ2-1	TGTGCCAGCAGCGCCTCCCCAGGGTACAATGAGCAGTTCTTC	CASSASPGYNEQFF
NA	NA	TRBV12-3/TRBV12-4	TRBJ1-2	TGTGCCGGCAGTTTTTTGGAGGACAGTCTTCGGGGCTACACCTTC	CAGSFLEDSLRGYTF
NA	few	TRBV4-3	TRBJ2-3	TGCGCCAGCAGCCTAGTGCAGGGGAAAGATACGCAGTATTTT	CASSLVQGKDTQYF
TRBD1	NA	TRBV10-3	TRBJ1-4	TGTGCCATCAGTGACTTCCGGACAGGGGTCGAAAAACTGTTTTTT	CAISDFRTGVEKLFF
NA	few	TRBV10-2	TRBJ1-2	TGCGCCAGCAGTGAGAGCGATCCCAACTATGGCTACACCTTC	CASSESDPNYGYTF
NA	few	TRBV28	TRBJ1-5	TGTGCCAGCAGTGGTCTCGGTTACAATCAGCCCCAGCATTTT	CASSGLGYNQPQHF
NA	once	TRBV13	TRBJ2-2	TGTGCCAGCACCTTGGGGCCCACCGGGGAGCTGTTTTTT	CASTLGPTGELFF
TRBD2	few	TRBV3-1	TRBJ2-3	TGTGCCAGCAGCCAAGTCGCGCTGGGACTAGCTCCAAACACAGATACGCAGTATTTT	CASSQVALGLAPNTDTQYF
NA	NA	TRBV20-1	TRBJ1-6	TGCAGTTCTAGAGTGGAAGGCAGGTCGTCACCCCTCCACTTT	CSSRVEGRSSPLHF
NA	NA	TRBV6-1	TRBJ1-4	TGTGCCAGCACTCGGGACGCCTCTGAAAAACTGTTTTTT	CASTRDASEKLFF
TRBD1	NA	TRBV20-1	TRBJ1-1	TGCAGTGCCACCCATGACAGGGAGGAAACTGAAGCTTTCTTT	CSATHDREETEAFF
NA	NA	TRBV7-2	TRBJ2-5	TGTGCCAGCAGCTCGCAGGGGGAGGGAGAGACCCAGTACTTC	CASSSQGEGETQYF
NA	NA	TRBV20-1	TRBJ1-5	TGCAGTGCTAGAGATCCAAGGGGGGTCAATCAGCCCCAGCATTTT	CSARDPRGVNQPQHF
NA	NA	TRBV4-3	TRBJ2-5	TGCGCCAGCAGCTGGGGAGTCCAAGAGACCCAGTACTTC	CASSWGVQETQYF
NA	NA	TRBV15	TRBJ1-1	TGTGCCACCAGCCCCAGGGGAGGTACTGAAGCTTTCTTT	CATSPRGGTEAFF
NA	NA	TRBV20-1	TRBJ1-5	TGCAGTGCTAGGAGTGGGGAGCAGCCCCAGCATTTT	CSARSGEQPQHF
NA	NA	TRBV7-2	TRBJ2-4	TGTGCCAGCAGCCCAAAGGAACTAGCCAAAAACATTCTGTACTTC	CASSPKELAKNILYF
NA	NA	TRBV4-3	TRBJ1-1	TGCGCCAGCAGCCAAGACAGGGAATGGAACACTGAAGCTTTCTTT	CASSQDREWNTEAFF
NA	once	TRBV11-2	TRBJ1-2	TGTGCCAGCAGCACAAGACACTCCGCTAACTATGGCTACACCTTC	CASSTRHSANYGYTF
NA	NA	TRBV27	TRBJ2-5	TGTGCCAGCAGTTGGGGGGCCAATGAGCAGTACTTC	CASSWGANEQYF
NA	NA	TRBV9	TRBJ1-1	TGTGCCAGCAGCGTAGGAGACAGAATGGTGAACACTGAAGCTTTCTTT	CASSVGDRMVNTEAFF
NA	few	TRBV2	TRBJ2-2	TGTGCCAGCAGGGGCAGGAAAGGAAACACCGGGGAGCTGTTTTTT	CASRGRKGNTGELFF
NA	NA	TRBV20-1	TRBJ1-2	TGCAGTGCTAGAGGCGCATCAGGGTCTAACTATGGCTACACCTTC	CSARGASGSNYGYTF
NA	NA	TRBV12-3/TRBV12-4	TRBJ1-5	TGTGCCAGCAGTCCCCGCGCATGGAACAATCAGCCCCAGCATTTT	CASSPRAWNNQPQHF